These 2 T cell receptor beta chains were sequenced from one sample in a study of blood T cell repertoires in COVID-19. Assay: immunoSEQ multiplex PCR; the TCRdb copy retains only in-frame clones and omits some. The table records around 310,000 clones, approximately 92% of them present only once. The source material was peripheral blood. The receptor set was obtained from a woman aged 25 to 39 with COVID-19, enrolled during active disease.

CDR3 residues: CASSLQEGTVNTEAFF. In DNA form, the CDR3 reads TGCGCCAGCAGCCTCCAGGAGGGGACAGTGAACACTGAAGCTTTCTTT. The chain combines TRBV4-1 with TRBJ1-1; TRBD1 agrees at 7 bases. Germline V gene data show CDR1 as MGHRA and CDR2 as YSYEKL. The trim removed 4 bases at V and 0 bases at J, leaving 8 bases unmatched. The CDR3 runs to 16 residues.

The rearrangement joins TRBV7-9 to TRBJ2-7, with 9 bases identical to TRBD2. CDR1 is SEHNR and CDR2 is FQNEAQ in the germline V gene (reference sequence). The trim removed 1 base at V and 3 bases at J, leaving 10 bases unmatched. The CDR3 loop spans 17 amino acids. The chain's CDR3 is CASSLGAASGVVYEQYF. CDR3 DNA: TGTGCCAGCAGCTTAGGAGCGGCTAGCGGGGTGGTCTACGAGCAGTACTTC.